The rows below give T cell receptor beta chains drawn from one sample of a study of beta chain features in type 1 diabetes. Some clones are missing from TCRdb's copy, which holds only in-frame ones; the method was immunoSEQ multiplex PCR. The table records about 150,000 clones, roughly 8% of them present only once. Input material: central memory CD4+ T cells from blood. All receptors come from a man younger than 30 in good health. CDR3s include the opening cysteine and the closing phenylalanine or tryptophan. The D gene is left open where the match is weak. Size tells how often a clone was seen (once, few, many) or the class of an expanded clone, and some rows leave it out.

len | j_gene | v_gene | abundance | d_gene | CDR3aa | CDR3nt
14 | TRBJ2-3 | TRBV29-1 | few | TRBD1 | CSVIPGQGVDTQYF | TGCAGCGTTATACCGGGACAGGGTGTGGATACGCAGTATTTT
16 | TRBJ2-3 | TRBV5-1 | few | TRBD2 | CASSLAGGGGQDTQYF | TGCGCCAGCAGCTTGGCAGGCGGGGGGGGGCAAGATACGCAGTATTTT
13 | TRBJ2-7 | TRBV7-3 | few | - | CASSTDRSTKQYF | TGTGCCAGCAGCACCGACAGAAGTACGAAGCAGTACTTC
11 | TRBJ2-7 | TRBV20-1 | - | TRBD1 | CSAGQGNEQYF | TGCAGTGCGGGACAGGGGAACGAGCAGTACTTC
16 | TRBJ2-3 | TRBV25-1 | - | TRBD1 | CASSELRTGYTDTQYF | TGTGCCAGCAGTGAATTAAGGACAGGGTACACAGATACGCAGTATTTT
14 | TRBJ1-4 | TRBV4-3 | few | - | CASSQVNSKEKLFF | TGCGCCAGCAGCCAAGTTAACAGCAAAGAAAAACTGTTTTTT
15 | TRBJ2-2 | TRBV14 | few | - | CASSQDLGAAGELFF | TGTGCCAGCAGCCAAGACCTTGGGGCAGCCGGGGAGCTGTTTTTT
16 | TRBJ2-7 | TRBV9 | - | - | CASSVVPGVSSPEQYF | TGTGCCAGCAGCGTAGTCCCCGGGGTTTCCTCTCCCGAGCAGTACTTC
16 | TRBJ2-3 | TRBV6-5 | few | - | CASSYSLIHGTDTQYF | TGTGCCAGCAGTTACTCTCTTATCCACGGTACAGATACGCAGTATTTT
13 | TRBJ2-1 | TRBV28 | few | - | CASSLASEAIQFF | TGTGCCAGCAGTTTAGCTAGCGAAGCAATACAGTTCTTC
14 | TRBJ2-7 | TRBV30 | few | TRBD1 | CAWSTGTGGYEQYF | TGTGCCTGGAGTACAGGGACAGGGGGATACGAGCAGTACTTC
13 | TRBJ2-7 | TRBV6-5 | - | - | CASRNRATYEQYF | TGTGCCAGCAGGAACAGGGCCACCTACGAGCAGTACTTC
11 | TRBJ1-1 | TRBV29-1 | few | TRBD1 | CSVSTGARAFF | TGCAGCGTTTCCACAGGGGCTCGGGCTTTCTTT
16 | TRBJ2-7 | TRBV7-9 | few | TRBD1 | CASSLMSFEGAYEQYF | TGTGCCAGCAGCTTAATGTCGTTCGAGGGGGCATACGAGCAGTACTTC
13 | TRBJ2-1 | TRBV4-2 | many | TRBD2 | CASSRDYYNEQFF | TGTGCCAGCAGCCGGGACTACTACAATGAGCAGTTCTTC
14 | TRBJ2-7 | TRBV7-2 | few | - | CASSPGWGAYEQYF | TGTGCCAGCAGCCCGGGTTGGGGGGCCTACGAGCAGTACTTC
16 | TRBJ1-2 | TRBV10-3 | few | TRBD1 | CAIRPRGQGINYGYTF | TGTGCCATCAGGCCCAGAGGACAGGGGATCAACTATGGCTACACCTTC
15 | TRBJ2-5 | TRBV18 | - | - | CASSPRRAEQETQYF | TGTGCCAGCTCACCCCGTCGCGCGGAACAAGAGACCCAGTACTTC
15 | TRBJ2-2 | TRBV9 | many | - | CASSVASGNTGELFF | TGTGCCAGCAGCGTAGCGTCGGGTAACACCGGGGAGCTGTTTTTT
14 | TRBJ2-3 | TRBV11-3 | - | - | CASSPRQLTDTQYF | TGTGCCAGCAGCCCGCGACAGCTCACAGATACGCAGTATTTT
12 | TRBJ1-1 | TRBV9 | - | TRBD1 | CASSVDGTGPFF | TGTGCCAGCAGCGTAGATGGGACAGGTCCGTTCTTT
15 | TRBJ2-7 | TRBV5-5 | few | TRBD2 | CASSGGLADSYEQYF | TGTGCCAGCAGCGGGGGACTAGCGGACTCCTACGAGCAGTACTTC
12 | TRBJ1-2 | TRBV30 | - | - | CAWRSGGGGYTF | TGTGCCTGGAGAAGCGGGGGTGGCGGCTACACCTTC
13 | TRBJ1-2 | TRBV30 | - | TRBD1 | CAWSRDRPYGYTF | TGTGCCTGGAGCCGGGACAGACCTTATGGCTACACCTTC
18 | TRBJ2-1 | TRBV13 | few | - | CASSLGGWERSKYNEQFF | TGTGCCAGCAGCTTAGGGGGTTGGGAGCGGTCCAAATACAATGAGCAGTTCTTC